Listed here is a single T cell receptor beta chain. Antigen unknown. The method was immunoSEQ multiplex PCR; TCRdb's version includes in-frame clones alone and lacks a portion of them. The table lists 90,000 to 150,000 clones, approximately 88% of them singletons. This entry belongs to a study of T cell responses to AZD1222 COVID-19 vaccine. The overall study: Pooled together were second doses at about 4 or about 12 weeks.

Overall study results and limits: Donor demographics were predominantly white British with a female majority; clonal diversity may be underestimated. When two AZD1222 doses had been given, Spike-specific TCR breadth and depth rose. Baseline seropositives among AZD1222 recipients totaled only five or six.

CDR1 and CDR2 (germline): PRHDT, FYEKMQ (reference sequence). There are 12 residues in the CDR3. Trimming removed 1 base at V and 6 bases at J, with 6 bases between. The receptor was isolated from an adult in good health. The chain combines TRBV13 with TRBJ1-1; no clear D. The input for sequencing was peripheral blood, taken on day 0 of AZD1222 vaccination. The CDR3, as DNA: TGTGCCAGCAGCTTAGTCGGCTCTGAAGCTTTCTTT. This codes for CASSLVGSEAFF. Full variable domain (outside the CDR3, taken from reference TRBV13 and TRBJ1-1): AAGVIQSPRHLIKEKRETATLKCYPIPRHDTVYWYQQGPGQDPQFLISFYEKMQSDKGSIPDRFSAQQFSDYHSELNMSSLELGDSALYFCASSLVGSEAFFGQGTRLTVV.